This T cell receptor (beta chain) was recorded in a study of T cell repertoires in cytomegalovirus infection. TCRdb itself ran the reads through MiXCR, one entry per CDR3 protein. The sample lists some 400,000 distinct CDR3 sequences, less than 20% seen once, with about 10% in the top ten. Trimming at V came to 4 bases and at J to 3 bases, leaving 12 bases not matched to a gene. The CDR3 is 15 residues long. Germline V gene lookup returns CDR1 DFQATT and CDR2 SNEGSKA (reference sequence). This clonotype has only a few counts. The source material was PBMCs. The source is a human donor in good health (CMV status not recorded). Some clones in this sample may be carry-over from other donors' samples. The rearrangement uses TRBV20-1 and TRBJ2-7; TRBD2 agrees at 7 bases. This chain's CDR3 is CSATDVSGGGYEQYF. DNA for the CDR3: TGCAGTGCTACGGACGTGTCGGGAGGTGGCTACGAGCAGTACTTC.